This TCR beta chain was captured in a study of OX40 agonist ivuxolimab in advanced cancers. About the study as a whole: The costimulatory receptor OX40 (CD134) was targeted by ivuxolimab, a fully human IgG2 agonistic monoclonal antibody. Among the 52 dose-escalation patients, approximately 20 had hepatocellular carcinoma, around 15 melanoma, 9 renal cell carcinoma and 9 head and neck cancer. Three dose-escalation patients achieved partial responses, one with hepatocellular carcinoma and two with cutaneous melanoma. In the dose-escalation cohort, approximately 80% of patients were male, and the mean age was approximately 60 years with a range of roughly 20 to 85. The paper describes the monotherapy dose-escalation part (N of about 54 patients) of the phase I trial of ivuxolimab. Intravenous ivuxolimab was administered to patients every 2 weeks at six dose levels: 0.01, 0.1, 0.3, 1.5, 3 and 10 mg/kg. Prior anti-PD-1, anti-PD-L1 or anti-CTLA-4 therapy was permitted, and approximately 42% of dose-escalation patients had received checkpoint inhibitors. The purpose of peripheral TCRbeta sequencing was to test whether ivuxolimab changed TCR sequence diversity and led to clonal T-cell expansion. The full study reports these points: On average, CD8+ T cells showed more expanded clones than CD4+ T cells after ivuxolimab. Low levels of normalized T-cell clonal expansion were also seen in some patients who did not respond. At doses of 0.1 to 3.0 mg/kg, clonal expansion of both CD4+ and CD8+ T cells in blood was seen between baseline and week 6. The antigen specificity of the peripheral T cells that underwent clonal expansion was not determined. In partial responders in the 0.1-3.0 mg/kg groups, normalized peripheral clonal expansion was found to be among the lowest, especially among CD8+ T cells.

The trial excluded patients who had a history of autoimmune disease or were on systemic immunosuppression. Peripheral blood for TCR sequencing was drawn from every dose cohort at baseline, at cycle 4 day 1 and at cycle 7 day 1. The samples were taken from a phase I, first-in-human, multicenter, open-label dose-escalation trial of ivuxolimab. Adults with locally advanced or metastatic melanoma, renal cell carcinoma, hepatocellular carcinoma or head and neck squamous cell carcinoma were enrolled in the trial. Before TCR sequencing, CD4+ T cells and CD8+ T cells were sorted from peripheral blood as separate populations. Genomic DNA was extracted from sorted cells for sequencing of the TCRbeta CDR3 region. The immunoSEQ Assay was used to sequence the TCRbeta CDR3 regions. The immuneACCESS repertoire file appears here via TCRdb, limited to in-frame rearrangements. These files lack a portion of the clones; in checked studies, under half of the deficit traces to unresolved V genes, and the cause of the others is not known. This sample comprises about 110,000 clones, 80% to 95% of them detected only once. Around 0.61% of the sample is taken by the ten largest.

The CDR3 runs 13 residues from the cysteine to the phenylalanine. The retained sequence is limited to the CDR3, 39 bases, with the frame set at the first base. At the junction V is shortened by 1 base and J by 7 bases, with 8 bases in between. CDR1 and CDR2, per the germline V gene, are SGHTA and FQGTGA. To note about this clone: Its recognized antigen is unknown. Base qualities are not provided; no much larger clone lies one nucleotide away.

This material consisted of CD4+ or CD8+ T cells sorted from blood, taken in a trial of the OX40 agonist ivuxolimab. This receptor was obtained from an adult with an advanced solid tumor such as melanoma, head and neck, liver or kidney cancer. The sequence is built from TRBV7-3 and TRBJ2-4; matching of 6 bases hints at TRBD2 as the D gene. The DNA sequence reads TGTGCCAGCAGCTTAATTCGGGGGAACATTCAGTACTTC. This encodes CASSLIRGNIQYF.